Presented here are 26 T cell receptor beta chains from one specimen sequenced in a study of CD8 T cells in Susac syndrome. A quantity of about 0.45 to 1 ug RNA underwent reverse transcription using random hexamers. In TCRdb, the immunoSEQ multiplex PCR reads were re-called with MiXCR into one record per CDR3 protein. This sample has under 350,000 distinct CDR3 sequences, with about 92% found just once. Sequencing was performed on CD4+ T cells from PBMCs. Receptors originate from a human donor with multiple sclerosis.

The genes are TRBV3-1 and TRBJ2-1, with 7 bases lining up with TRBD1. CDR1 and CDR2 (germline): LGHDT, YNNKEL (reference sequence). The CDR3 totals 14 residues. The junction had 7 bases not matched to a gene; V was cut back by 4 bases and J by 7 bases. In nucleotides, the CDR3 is TGTGCCAGCAGCCTGGGGACAGACCGAAATGAGCAGTTCTTC. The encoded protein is CASSLGTDRNEQFF.

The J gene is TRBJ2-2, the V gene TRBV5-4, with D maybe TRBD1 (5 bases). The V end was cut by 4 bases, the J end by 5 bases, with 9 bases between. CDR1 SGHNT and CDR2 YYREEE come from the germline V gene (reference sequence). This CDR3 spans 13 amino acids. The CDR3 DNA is TGTGCCAGCAGCGCATACAGGACCGGGGAGCTGTTTTTT. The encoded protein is CASSAYRTGELFF.

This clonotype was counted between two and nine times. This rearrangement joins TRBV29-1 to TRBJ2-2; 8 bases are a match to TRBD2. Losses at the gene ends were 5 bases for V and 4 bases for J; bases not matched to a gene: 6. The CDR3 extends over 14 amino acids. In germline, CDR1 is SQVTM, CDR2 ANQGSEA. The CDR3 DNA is TGCAGCGTTTCCGGGACTAGTTTCACCGGGGAGCTGTTTTTT. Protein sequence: CSVSGTSFTGELFF.

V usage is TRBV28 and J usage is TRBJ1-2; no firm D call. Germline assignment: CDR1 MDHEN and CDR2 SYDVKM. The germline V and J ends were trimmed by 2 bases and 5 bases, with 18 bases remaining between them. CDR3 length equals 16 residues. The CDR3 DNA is TGTGCCAGCAGTTTAAGCTCGGCAGGCCATGGGTATGGCTACACCTTC. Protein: CASSLSSAGHGYGYTF.

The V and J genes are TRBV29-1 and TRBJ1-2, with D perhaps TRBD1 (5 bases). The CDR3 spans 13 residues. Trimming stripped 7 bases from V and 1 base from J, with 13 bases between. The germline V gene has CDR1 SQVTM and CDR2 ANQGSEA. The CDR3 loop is CSAETAINYGYTF. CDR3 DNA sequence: TGCAGCGCTGAGACAGCCATTAACTATGGCTACACCTTC.

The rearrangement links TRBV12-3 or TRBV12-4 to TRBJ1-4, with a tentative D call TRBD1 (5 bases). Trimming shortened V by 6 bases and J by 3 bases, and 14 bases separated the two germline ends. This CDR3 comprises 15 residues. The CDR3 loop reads CASRPLTASNEKLFF. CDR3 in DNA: TGTGCCAGCAGGCCGCTGACAGCCTCTAATGAAAAACTGTTTTTT.

Written as DNA, the CDR3 is TGTGCCTGGAGTGCCGAGACCGTAGGGGGCTACACCTTC. Translated: CAWSAETVGGYTF. This chain links TRBV30 with TRBJ1-2, with D hard to call. This CDR3 spans 13 amino acids. V was trimmed by 1 base and J by 8 bases, leaving 14 bases between them. Germline V gene sequence: CDR1 GTSNPN, CDR2 SVGIG (reference sequence).

CDR3 residues: CASSPRDRDYTDTQYF. CDR3 sequence (DNA): TGTGCCAGCAGCCCCCGGGACAGGGACTACACAGATACGCAGTATTTT. The chain links TRBV9 to TRBJ2-3, with TRBD1 matching over 9 bases. V lost 4 bases, J lost 2 bases, and 8 bases stayed unmatched. There are 16 residues in the CDR3. Germline assignment: CDR1 SGDLS and CDR2 YYNGEE. Combining the CDR3 with reference TRBV9 and TRBJ2-3 gives the whole variable domain DSGVTQTPKHLITATGQRVTLRCSPRSGDLSVYWYQQSLDQGLQFLIQYYNGEERAKGNILERFSAQQFPDLHSELNLSSLELGDSALYFCASSPRDRDYTDTQYFGPGTRLTVL.

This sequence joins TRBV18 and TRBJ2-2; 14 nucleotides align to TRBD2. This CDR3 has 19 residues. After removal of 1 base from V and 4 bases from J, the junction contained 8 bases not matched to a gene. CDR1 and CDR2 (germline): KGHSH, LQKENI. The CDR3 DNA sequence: TGTGCCAGCTCACCACAGGGGGGACTAGCGGGAGCGAGCACCGGGGAGCTGTTTTTT. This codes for CASSPQGGLAGASTGELFF.

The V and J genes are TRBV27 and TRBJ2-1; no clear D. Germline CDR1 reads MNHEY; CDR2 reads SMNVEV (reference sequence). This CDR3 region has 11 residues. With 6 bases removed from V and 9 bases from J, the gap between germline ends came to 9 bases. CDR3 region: CASSRLGEQFF. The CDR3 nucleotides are TGTGCCAGCAGCCGCCTTGGTGAGCAGTTCTTC.

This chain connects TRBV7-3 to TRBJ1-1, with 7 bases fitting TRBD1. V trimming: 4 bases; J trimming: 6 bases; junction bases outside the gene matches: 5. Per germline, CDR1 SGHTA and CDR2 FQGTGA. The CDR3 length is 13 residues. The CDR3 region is CASSSTGPSEAFF. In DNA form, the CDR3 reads TGTGCCAGCAGCTCGACAGGGCCCTCTGAAGCTTTCTTT.

The CDR3 reads CASSRMTGDSPLHF. The CDR3, as DNA: TGTGCCAGCAGTCGGATGACAGGGGATTCACCCCTCCACTTT. V gene TRBV7-9 combines with J gene TRBJ1-6; the match to TRBD1 covers 8 bases. The trim removed 6 bases at V and 8 bases at J, leaving 6 bases unmatched. Looked up from germline, CDR1 is SEHNR and CDR2 is FQNEAQ (reference sequence). CDR3 length: 14 residues.

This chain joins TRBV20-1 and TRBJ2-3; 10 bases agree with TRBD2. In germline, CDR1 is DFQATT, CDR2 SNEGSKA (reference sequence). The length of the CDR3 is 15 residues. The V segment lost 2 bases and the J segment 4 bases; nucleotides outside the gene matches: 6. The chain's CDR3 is CSARLSSGGPDTQYF. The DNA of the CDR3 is TGCAGTGCTAGACTATCTAGCGGGGGACCAGATACGCAGTATTTT.

The CDR3 DNA reads as TGTGCCAGCACCTCGGACAGGGGGAATTCACCCCTCCACTTT. Translation gives CASTSDRGNSPLHF. The chain carries TRBV12-3 or TRBV12-4 and TRBJ1-6; 10 bases align to TRBD1. CDR3 length equals 14 residues. V gave up 7 bases and J gave up 7 bases; unmatched junction bases: 4.

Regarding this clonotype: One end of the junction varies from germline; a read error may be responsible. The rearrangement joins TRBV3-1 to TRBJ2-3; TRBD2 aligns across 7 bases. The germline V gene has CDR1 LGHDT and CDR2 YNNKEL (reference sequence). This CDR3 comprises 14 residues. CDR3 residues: CASSHGVRAGVAHF. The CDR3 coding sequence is TGTGCCAGCAGCCATGGAGTCAGGGCGGGGGTGGCCCATTTT.

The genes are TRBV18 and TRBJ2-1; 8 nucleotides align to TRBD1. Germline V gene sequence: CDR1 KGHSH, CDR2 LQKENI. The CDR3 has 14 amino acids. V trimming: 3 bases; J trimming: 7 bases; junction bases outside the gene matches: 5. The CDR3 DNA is TGTGCCAGCTCACCGTCCGACAGGGGTAATGAGCAGTTCTTC. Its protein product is CASSPSDRGNEQFF.

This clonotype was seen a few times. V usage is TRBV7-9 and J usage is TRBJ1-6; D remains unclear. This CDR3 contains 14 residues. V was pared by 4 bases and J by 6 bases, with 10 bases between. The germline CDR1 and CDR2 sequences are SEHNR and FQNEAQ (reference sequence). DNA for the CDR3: TGTGCCAGCAGCTGGGAGGGCCTTAATTCACCCCTCCACTTT. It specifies CASSWEGLNSPLHF.

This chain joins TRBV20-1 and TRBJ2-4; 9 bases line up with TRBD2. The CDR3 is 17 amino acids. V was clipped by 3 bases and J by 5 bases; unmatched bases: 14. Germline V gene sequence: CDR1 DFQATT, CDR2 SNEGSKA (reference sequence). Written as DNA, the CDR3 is TGCAGTGCTAGGGACCCCTTTGGCGGGGGGGCCCAAAACATTCAGTACTTC. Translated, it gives CSARDPFGGGAQNIQYF.

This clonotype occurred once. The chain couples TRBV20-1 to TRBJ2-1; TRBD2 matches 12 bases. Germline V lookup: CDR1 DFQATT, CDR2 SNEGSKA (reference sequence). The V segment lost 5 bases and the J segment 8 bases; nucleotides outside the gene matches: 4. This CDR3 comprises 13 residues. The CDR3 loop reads CSAGLAGWDEQFF. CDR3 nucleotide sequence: TGCAGTGCTGGACTAGCGGGGTGGGATGAGCAGTTCTTC.

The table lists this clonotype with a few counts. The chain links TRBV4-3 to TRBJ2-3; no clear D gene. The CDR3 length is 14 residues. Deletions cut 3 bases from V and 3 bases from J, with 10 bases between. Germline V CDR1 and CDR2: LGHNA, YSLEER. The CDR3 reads CASSQADATDTQYF. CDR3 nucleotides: TGCGCCAGCAGCCAGGCCGACGCAACAGATACGCAGTATTTT.

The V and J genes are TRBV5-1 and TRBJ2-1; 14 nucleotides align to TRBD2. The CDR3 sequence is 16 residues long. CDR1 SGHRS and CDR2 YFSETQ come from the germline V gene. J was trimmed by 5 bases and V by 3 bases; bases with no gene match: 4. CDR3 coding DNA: TGCGCCAGCAGCTCGGGACTAGCGGGGGCAAACAATGAGCAGTTCTTC. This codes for CASSSGLAGANNEQFF.

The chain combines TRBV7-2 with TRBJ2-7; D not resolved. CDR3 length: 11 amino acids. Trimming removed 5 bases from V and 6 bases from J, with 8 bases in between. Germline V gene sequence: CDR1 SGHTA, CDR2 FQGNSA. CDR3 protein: CASSNRLEQYF. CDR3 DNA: TGTGCCAGCAGCAACCGTCTCGAGCAGTACTTC.

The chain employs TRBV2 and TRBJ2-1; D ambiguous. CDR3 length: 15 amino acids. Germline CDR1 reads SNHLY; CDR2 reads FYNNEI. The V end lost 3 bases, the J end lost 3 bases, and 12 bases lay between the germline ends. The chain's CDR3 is CASSEENQNYNEQFF. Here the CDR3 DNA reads TGTGCCAGCAGTGAGGAGAATCAGAACTACAATGAGCAGTTCTTC.

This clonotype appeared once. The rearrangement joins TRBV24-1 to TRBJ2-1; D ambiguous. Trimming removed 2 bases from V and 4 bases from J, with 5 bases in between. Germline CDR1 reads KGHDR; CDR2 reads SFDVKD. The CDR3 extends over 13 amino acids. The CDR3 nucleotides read TGTGCCACCAGTGATTCCACATACAATGAGCAGTTCTTC. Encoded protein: CATSDSTYNEQFF.

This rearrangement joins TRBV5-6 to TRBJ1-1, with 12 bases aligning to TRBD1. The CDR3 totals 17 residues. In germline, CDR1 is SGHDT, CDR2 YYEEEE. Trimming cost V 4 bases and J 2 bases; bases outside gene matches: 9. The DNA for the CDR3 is TGTGCCAGCAGCCCCGGGACAGGGGGCGATTATAACACTGAAGCTTTCTTT. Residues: CASSPGTGGDYNTEAFF. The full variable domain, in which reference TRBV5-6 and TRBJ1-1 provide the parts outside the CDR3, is DAGVTQSPTHLIKTRGQQVTLRCSPKSGHDTVSWYQQALGQGPQFIFQYYEEEERQRGNFPDRFSGHQFPNYSSELNVNALLLGDSALYLCASSPGTGGDYNTEAFFGQGTRLTVV.

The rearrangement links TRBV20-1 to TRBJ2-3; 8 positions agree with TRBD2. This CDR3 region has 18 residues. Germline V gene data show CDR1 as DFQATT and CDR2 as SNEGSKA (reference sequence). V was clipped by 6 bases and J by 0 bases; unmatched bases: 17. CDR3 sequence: CSAPMPWAGGASTDTQYF. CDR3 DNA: TGCAGTGCCCCGATGCCGTGGGCGGGGGGCGCAAGCACAGATACGCAGTATTTT.